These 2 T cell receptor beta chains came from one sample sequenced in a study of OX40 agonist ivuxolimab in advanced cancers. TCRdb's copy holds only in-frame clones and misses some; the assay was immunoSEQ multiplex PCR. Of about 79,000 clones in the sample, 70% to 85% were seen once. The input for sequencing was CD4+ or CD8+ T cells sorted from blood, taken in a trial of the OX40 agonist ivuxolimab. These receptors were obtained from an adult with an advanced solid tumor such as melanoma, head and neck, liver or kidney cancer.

CDR3 sequence reads: CASTSTGTTGELFF. The DNA of the CDR3 is TGTGCCAGCACTTCGACAGGAACCACCGGGGAGCTGTTTTTT. This chain links TRBV6-5 with TRBJ2-2; tentative D call: TRBD1 (6 bases). The germline gives CDR1 MNHEY, CDR2 SVGAGI. Trimming cost V 7 bases and J 4 bases, with 13 bases left between them. CDR3 length equals 14 residues.

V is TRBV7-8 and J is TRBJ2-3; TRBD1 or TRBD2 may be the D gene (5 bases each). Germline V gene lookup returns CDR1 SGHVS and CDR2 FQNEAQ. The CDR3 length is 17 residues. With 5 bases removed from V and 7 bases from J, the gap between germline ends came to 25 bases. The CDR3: CASSPPRRDRAVYTQYF. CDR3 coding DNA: TGTGCCAGCAGCCCCCCCCGTAGGGACCGGGCTGTGTATACGCAGTATTTT.